Below are 18 T cell receptor beta chains sequenced from a single sample in a study of shared clonotypes between healthy human individuals. Positively selected for CCR7, the CD45RO-negative cells used as naive CD8 cells excluded terminally differentiated effector memory CD45RA+ cells. Some clones are missing from TCRdb's copy, which holds only in-frame ones; the method was immunoSEQ multiplex PCR. The table lists millions of clones, approximately 94% of them singletons. The material sequenced was naive CD8+ T cells from PBMCs. The receptors derive from a man between 18 and 35 years old in good health. Some clones in this sample may be carry-over from other donors' samples.

The chain joins TRBV11-2 to TRBJ2-7; D ambiguous. Germline assignment: CDR1 SGHAT and CDR2 FQNNGV. Trimming stripped 1 base from V and 3 bases from J, with 25 bases between. This CDR3 is 19 amino acids long. The CDR3 nucleotides read TGTGCCAGCAGCTTAGGGACCATTGTGAGCGCAAATCGATTCTACGAGCAGTACTTC. It specifies CASSLGTIVSANRFYEQYF. Combining the CDR3 with reference TRBV11-2 and TRBJ2-7 gives the whole variable domain EAGVAQSPRYKIIEKRQSVAFWCNPISGHATLYWYQQILGQGPKLLIQFQNNGVVDDSQLPKDRFSAERLKGVDSTLKIQPAKLEDSAVYLCASSLGTIVSANRFYEQYFGPGTRLTVT.

The chain uses TRBV9 and TRBJ2-1; perhaps TRBD1 as D (5 bases). The CDR3 contains 13 residues. Germline-derived CDR1 and CDR2 are SGDLS and YYNGEE. Trimming took 4 bases from V and 13 from J, leaving 18 bases between them. CDR3 protein: CASSQGLTFPQFF. CDR3 coding DNA: TGTGCCAGCAGCCAGGGTTTGACGTTTCCCCAGTTCTTC.

The chain recombines TRBV15 with TRBJ2-1, with D unclear. V dropped 5 bases and J dropped 0 bases, with 11 bases sitting between them. CDR1 and CDR2 from the germline V gene are LNHNV and YYDKDF (reference sequence). The CDR3 covers 15 residues. Written as DNA, the CDR3 is TGTGCCACCAGCGCTCAGGTAAACTCCTACAATGAGCAGTTCTTC. It translates to CATSAQVNSYNEQFF.

The rearrangement links TRBV7-2 to TRBJ1-1; D remains ambiguous. Per germline, CDR1 SGHTA and CDR2 FQGNSA. CDR3 size: 14 residues. Trimming cost V 2 bases and J 4 bases, with 11 bases left between them. The CDR3 region has the DNA TGTGCCAGCAGCTTACCCTCGACGGCCACTGAAGCTTTCTTT. Its translation is CASSLPSTATEAFF.

CDR3 in DNA: TGTGCCAGCAGCGTTAGCGGGAGCGTCGGTGAGCAGTTCTTC. Its translation is CASSVSGSVGEQFF. This chain uses TRBV9 with TRBJ2-1, with 9 positions matching TRBD2. The CDR3 is 14 amino acids. Germline trimming cut 2 bases from V and 9 bases from J; bases unmatched to any gene: 6. CDR1 and CDR2 from the germline V gene are SGDLS and YYNGEE.

The J gene is TRBJ2-5, the V gene TRBV5-8; no firm D call. CDR1 is SGHTS and CDR2 is YDEGEE in the germline V gene. Trimming removed 0 bases from V and 10 bases from J, with 4 bases in between. CDR3 length: 10 amino acids. The CDR3 protein is CASSLAGQYF. The CDR3 coding sequence is TGTGCCAGCAGCTTGGCCGGCCAGTACTTC.

The gene calls are TRBV28 and TRBJ2-2; 14 nucleotides align to TRBD2. From germline, CDR1 is MDHEN and CDR2 SYDVKM. The CDR3 sequence is 17 residues long. J gave up 5 bases and V 7 bases, and 9 bases lay outside the gene matches. The CDR3 here is CASIPGLAGGWTGELFF. In nucleotides, the CDR3 is TGTGCCAGCATCCCCGGACTAGCGGGAGGTTGGACCGGGGAGCTGTTTTTT.

The chain has TRBV5-6 and TRBJ1-2, with D uncertain. There are 14 residues in the CDR3. Germline assignment: CDR1 SGHDT and CDR2 YYEEEE. V was pared by 1 base and J by 6 bases, with 13 bases between. CDR3 sequence: CASSLRTLDDGYTF. CDR3 coding DNA: TGTGCCAGCAGCTTGAGGACTCTCGATGATGGCTACACCTTC. The whole variable domain, filled in from reference TRBV5-6 and TRBJ1-2, reads DAGVTQSPTHLIKTRGQQVTLRCSPKSGHDTVSWYQQALGQGPQFIFQYYEEEERQRGNFPDRFSGHQFPNYSSELNVNALLLGDSALYLCASSLRTLDDGYTFGSGTRLTVV.

The gene calls are TRBV10-3 and TRBJ2-2; 8 bases line up with TRBD2. The V gene end was trimmed by 6 bases and the J gene end by 6 bases; junction bases not matched to a gene: 12. This CDR3 contains 16 residues. CDR1 is ENHRY and CDR2 is SYGVKD in the germline V gene. The DNA for the CDR3 is TGTGCCATCAGAGGGGTGGTTAGCGGGGCCCCCGGGGAGCTGTTTTTT. Encoded protein: CAIRGVVSGAPGELFF.

The rearrangement uses TRBV4-3 and TRBJ2-7; D possibly matches TRBD1 or TRBD2 (5 bases each). From germline, CDR1 is LGHNA and CDR2 YSLEER. V was trimmed by 1 base and J by 5 bases, leaving 15 bases between them. The CDR3 totals 15 residues. This CDR3 reads CASSQGQGPGNEQYF. CDR3 sequence (DNA): TGCGCCAGCAGCCAAGGTCAGGGCCCCGGGAACGAGCAGTACTTC.

The rearrangement links TRBV4-2 to TRBJ1-2; possible D gene TRBD1, 5 bases. The V and J ends lost 0 bases and 0 bases respectively, with 14 bases between them. Germline CDR1 and CDR2: LGHNA and YNFKEQ. The CDR3 loop spans 17 amino acids. CDR3 coding DNA: TGTGCCAGCAGCCAAGATGGGACGGAGAACTCTAACTATGGCTACACCTTC. Amino acids: CASSQDGTENSNYGYTF.

The rearrangement links TRBV4-3 to TRBJ2-7, with D uncertain. This CDR3 region has 16 residues. Germline CDR1 and CDR2: LGHNA and YSLEER. The V gene lost 1 base and the J gene lost 0 bases, with 13 bases spanning the gap. CDR3 loop: CASSQAPGYRSYEQYF. In DNA form, the CDR3 reads TGCGCCAGCAGCCAAGCCCCGGGCTATCGCTCCTACGAGCAGTACTTC.

The sample holds one count of this clone. V gene TRBV10-1 combines with J gene TRBJ2-7; D may be TRBD1 (5 bases). CDR1 is WNHNN, CDR2 SYGVQD, per germline (reference sequence). Deletions cut 3 bases from V and 6 bases from J, with 12 bases between. The CDR3 contains 13 residues. The CDR3 here is CASSDLGAGEQYF. Here the CDR3 DNA reads TGCGCCAGCAGTGACCTAGGGGCTGGCGAGCAGTACTTC.

A note on this clone: Other DNA sequences in this specimen translate into the identical CDR3. V and J are TRBV7-9 and TRBJ1-2; the D gene is possibly TRBD1 (5 bases). V was shortened by 5 bases and J by 2 bases, with 9 bases between the two germline ends. This CDR3 spans 13 amino acids. Germline V gene data show CDR1 as SEHNR and CDR2 as FQNEAQ (reference sequence). As DNA, the CDR3 is TGTGCCAGCAGCCCCGACAGAAACTATGGCTACACCTTC. This gives the protein CASSPDRNYGYTF. The full variable domain, its missing parts supplied by reference TRBV7-9 and TRBJ1-2, is DTGVSQNPRHKITKRGQNVTFRCDPISEHNRLYWYRQTLGQGPEFLTYFQNEAQLEKSRLLSDRFSAERPKGSFSTLEIQRTEQGDSAMYLCASSPDRNYGYTFGSGTRLTVV.

V gene TRBV6-1 combines with J gene TRBJ2-1, with 14 bases aligning to TRBD2. CDR3 length equals 19 residues. V lost 3 bases to trimming and J lost 0 bases; unmatched junction nucleotides: 7. Germline V lookup: CDR1 MNHNS, CDR2 SASEGT. The CDR3 bases are TGTGCCAGCAGTGATCGGACTAGCGGGAGGCCCATCTCCTACAATGAGCAGTTCTTC. It translates to CASSDRTSGRPISYNEQFF.

The J gene is TRBJ1-1, the V gene TRBV10-3; D possibly corresponds to TRBD1 (5 bases). Per the germline V gene, CDR1 is ENHRY and CDR2 is SYGVKD. The ends were cut back, 5 bases at V and 1 base at J, with 14 bases in the middle. This CDR3 is 15 amino acids long. This CDR3 is CAISLDTRSNTEAFF. CDR3 nucleotides: TGTGCCATCAGTTTGGACACCCGATCGAACACTGAAGCTTTCTTT.

Worth noting for this clone: Other DNA sequences in the sample encode the same CDR3. The chain combines TRBV7-2 with TRBJ1-3; D not certain. The V gene lost 1 base and the J gene lost 0 bases, with 7 bases spanning the gap. The CDR3 is 15 amino acids. The germline V gene has CDR1 SGHTA and CDR2 FQGNSA. In DNA, the CDR3 is TGTGCCAGCAGCTTAGACAGATTCTCTGGAAACACCATATATTTT. Translating it yields CASSLDRFSGNTIYF.

The chain has TRBV4-2 and TRBJ2-4, with no clear D. The ends were cut back, 0 bases at V and 3 bases at J, with 15 bases in the middle. The CDR3 contains 17 residues. Germline-derived CDR1 and CDR2 are LGHNA and YNFKEQ. The CDR3 bases are TGTGCCAGCAGCCAAGATTCGTACACGGAGTACAAAAACATTCAGTACTTC. As protein: CASSQDSYTEYKNIQYF.